This T cell receptor beta chain was retrieved from a study of blood T cell repertoires in COVID-19. The germline CDR1 and CDR2 sequences are LNHDA and SQIVND (reference sequence). This CDR3 is built from 15 residues. Trimming shortened V by 7 bases and J by 3 bases, and 18 bases separated the two germline ends. This table comes from immunoSEQ multiplex PCR, and its TCRdb copy is limited to in-frame clones, with some not included. The sample consists of more than 300,000 clones, roughly 90% of them appearing once. The clonotype comes from a woman in her 70s with COVID-19, enrolled during active disease. The rearrangement joins TRBV19 to TRBJ1-1; the D is unclear. The sequenced sample consisted of peripheral blood. The CDR3 nucleotides are TGTGCCAGTATGAGTGTTGGCCTCGGGGACACTGAAGCTTTCTTT. It encodes CASMSVGLGDTEAFF.